This T cell receptor (beta chain) emerged from a study of blood T cell repertoires in COVID-19. At the level of the study: Samples came from the United States, Italy and Spain, spanning acute and convalescent COVID-19.

Method: immunoSEQ multiplex PCR; TCRdb's copy keeps in-frame clones and lacks some. Of over 100,000 clones in the sample, 70% to 80% were seen once. V lost 5 bases, J lost 7 bases, and 7 bases stayed unmatched. This CDR3 is built from 14 residues. Germline loops: CDR1 SGHAT, CDR2 FQNNGV. V and J are TRBV11-2 and TRBJ2-7, with 11 bases aligning to TRBD2. The sample comprised peripheral blood. The origin of this receptor is a man aged 55-75 years with active or convalescent COVID-19. The CDR3 region is CASSTTSGSREQYF. CDR3 bases: TGTGCCAGCAGCACCACTAGCGGGAGTAGGGAGCAGTACTTC.